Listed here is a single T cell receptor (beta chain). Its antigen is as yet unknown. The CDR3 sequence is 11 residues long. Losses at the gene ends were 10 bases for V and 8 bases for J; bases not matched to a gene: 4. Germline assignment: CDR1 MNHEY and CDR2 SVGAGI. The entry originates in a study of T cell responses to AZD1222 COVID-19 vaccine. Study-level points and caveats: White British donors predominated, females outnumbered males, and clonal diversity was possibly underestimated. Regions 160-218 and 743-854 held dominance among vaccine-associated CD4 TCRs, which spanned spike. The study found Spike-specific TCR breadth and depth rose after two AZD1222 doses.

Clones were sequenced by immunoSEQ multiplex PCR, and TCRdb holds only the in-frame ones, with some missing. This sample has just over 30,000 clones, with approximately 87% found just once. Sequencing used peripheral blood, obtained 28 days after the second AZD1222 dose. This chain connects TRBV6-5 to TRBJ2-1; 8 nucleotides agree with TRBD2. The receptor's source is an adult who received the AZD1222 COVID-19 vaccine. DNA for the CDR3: TGTGCCACCCGGACTAGCTATGAGCAGTTCTTC. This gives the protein CATRTSYEQFF.